Following are 2 T cell receptor beta chains from one sample sequenced in a study of beta chain features in type 1 diabetes. Study-level findings and limits: Moderate but significant shortening of TCRB CDR3s was recorded in all four CD4+ subsets from Type 1 diabetes patients.

These TCRs are of unknown antigen specificity. Sequencing targeted expressed TCRB transcripts, as all isolated RNA had been reverse transcribed. Generated by immunoSEQ multiplex PCR, the TCRdb table keeps only in-frame clones and is missing some. The table lists around 70,000 clones, just under 50% of them singletons. Sequenced sample: central memory CD4+ T cells from blood. The receptors derive from a man younger than 40 with type 1 diabetes.

The gene calls are TRBV10-1 and TRBJ2-3, with TRBD1 identical over 9 bases. The CDR3 length is 16 residues. V was clipped by 2 bases and J by 1 base; unmatched bases: 4. CDR1 WNHNN and CDR2 SYGVQD come from the germline V gene (reference sequence). The CDR3 coding sequence is TGCGCCAGCAGTGAGCGGAGACAGGGGGGCACAGATACGCAGTATTTT. It codes for CASSERRQGGTDTQYF.

V is TRBV5-4 and J is TRBJ2-3, with TRBD1 matching 11 bases. Germline trimming cut 4 bases from V and 5 bases from J; bases unmatched to any gene: 9. Germline-derived CDR1 and CDR2 are SGHNT and YYREEE (reference sequence). The CDR3 has 16 residues. This chain's CDR3 is CASSPRTGGFQDTQYF. DNA for the CDR3: TGTGCCAGCAGCCCAAGGACAGGGGGCTTTCAAGATACGCAGTATTTT. Drawing the rest from reference TRBV5-4 and TRBJ2-3, the complete variable domain is ETGVTQSPTHLIKTRGQQVTLRCSSQSGHNTVSWYQQALGQGPQFIFQYYREEENGRGNFPPRFSGLQFPNYSSELNVNALELDDSALYLCASSPRTGGFQDTQYFGPGTRLTVL.